Listed below are T cell receptor beta chains from one sample, sequenced in a study of Graves' ophthalmopathy and Graves' hyperthyroidism. In TCRdb, the multiplex PCR reads were re-called with MiXCR into one record per CDR3 protein. This table has about 700,000 distinct CDR3 sequences, about 41% appearing once. Sequencing input: peripheral blood. The receptors here all came from an adult man with Graves' ophthalmopathy. Both conserved end residues are part of each CDR3.

TRBJ1-1,TRBV4-2,CASSQDRSTGVLDTEAFF
TRBJ1-4,TRBV7-7,CASSSGGWGKLFF
TRBJ2-5,TRBV9,CASGGLAGETQYF
TRBJ2-5,TRBV20-1,CSARGSGGPQETQYF
TRBJ1-1,TRBV25-1,CASSLGQGFTEAFF
TRBJ2-7,TRBV24-1,CATSDSRMGGSEQYF
TRBJ2-5,TRBV27,CASRRGGETQYF
TRBJ2-7,TRBV3-1,CASSLRREAPEQYF
TRBJ2-5,TRBV30,CAWSVGSKETQYF
TRBJ1-1,TRBV5-5,CASSLGTINTEAFF
TRBJ2-6,TRBV24-1,CATSDGGSPVAF
TRBJ1-6,TRBV10-3,CATQGGGEMEPLHF
-,TRBV7-8,CASTEWGNEQFF
TRBJ1-1,TRBV11-1,CAWRRRRTGSLGGTEAFF
TRBJ1-5,TRBV10-3,CAIGAGAGGQPQHF
TRBJ1-5,TRBV19,CASSMTQYQPQHF
TRBJ2-7,TRBV9,CASSQESGGRYEQYF
TRBJ1-1,TRBV2,CASNLRGQNTEAFF
TRBJ2-2,TRBV7-9,CASSRLALNTGELFF
TRBJ2-7,TRBV10-3,CASKRRYLGEQYF
TRBJ1-6,TRBV27,CASSQSGMRSPLHF
TRBJ1-2,TRBV13,CASSLETGPLGYTF
TRBJ1-5,TRBV10-3,CAISESGTGRNQPQHF
TRBJ1-5,TRBV2,CASSERQGNQPQHF
TRBJ2-2,TRBV2,CASSPDGGELFF
TRBJ2-5,TRBV5-1,CASSTGQGYETQYF
TRBJ2-7,TRBV29-1,CSVEEGQSYEQYF
TRBJ2-7,TRBV20-1,CSARELPGTTYGQYF
TRBJ2-7,TRBV20-1,CSAQGQVGSEQYF
TRBJ2-7,TRBV7-8,CASSSTIGGYEQYF
TRBJ2-7,TRBV12-3/TRBV12-4,CASSPREAYEQYF
-,TRBV10-3,CAISESEGQVGQFF
TRBJ2-7,TRBV11-2,CASSREGDEQYF
TRBJ2-7,TRBV5-6,CASSFQTGPYEQYF
TRBJ1-5,TRBV7-2,CASSLVSGDQPQHF
TRBJ2-7,TRBV7-9,CASSLGSPGTEQYF
TRBJ1-1,TRBV7-3,CASRRHTGGTEAFF
TRBJ1-1,TRBV5-8,CASSTPDSLNTEAFF
TRBJ2-5,TRBV5-4,CASSLGQSGSLQETQYF
TRBJ1-2,TRBV7-9,CASSPPGGDPYGYTF
TRBJ2-5,TRBV7-9,CASSLGRSGGSKQETQYF
TRBJ1-6,TRBV30,CAWNGSGYSPLHF
TRBJ1-2,TRBV29-1,CSVDTSHYGYTF
TRBJ2-7,TRBV13,CASSATRTYEQYF
TRBJ2-7,TRBV19,CASSIVAGDPVEQYF
TRBJ2-5,TRBV29-1,CSVTLAGVQETQYF
TRBJ2-5,TRBV4-3,CASSQGWGEVQETQYF
TRBJ2-1,TRBV7-9,CASSLGVTGTEQFF
TRBJ1-1,TRBV19,CASSITGNAEAFF
TRBJ1-1,TRBV5-8,CASRPSGRNTEAFF
TRBJ1-2,TRBV6-6,CASSTRDRGVEYGYTF
TRBJ1-5,TRBV11-2,CASSLGAGFNQPQHF
TRBJ2-6,TRBV19,CASSMGSWVPNSGANVLTF
TRBJ1-4,TRBV4-1,CASSPGQEVNEKLFF